These 27 T cell receptor beta chains came from one sample sequenced in a study of cytomegalovirus exposure and HLA in healthy donors (dated by TCRdb to 2017 to 2019). The library came from the immunoSEQ multiplex PCR assay. For the multiplex PCR, a mixture combining 60 forward primers for TCR Vbeta segments and 13 reverse primers for TCR Jbeta segments was used. TCRdb's version of the immuneACCESS table is confined to in-frame rearrangements and falls short of the full clone set. An unresolved V gene accounts for under half of the shortfall where checked; the remainder is of unknown origin. Within this sample are over 110,000 clones, with about four fifths of them counted one time only. The ten largest make up approximately 3% of the sample. Sample: PBMCs. The source is a female donor in good health and CMV-seronegative.

V is TRBV7-8 and J is TRBJ2-5; 8 positions agree with TRBD2. Trimming removed 5 bases from V and 6 bases from J; junction bases left unmatched: 8. There are 14 residues in the CDR3. Per the germline V gene, CDR1 is SGHVS and CDR2 is FQNEAQ. The CDR3, as DNA: TGTGCCAGCAGCCCAGGACTAGCCCCGCAGACCCAGTACTTC. This encodes CASSPGLAPQTQYF.

The J gene is TRBJ1-1, the V gene TRBV9; the match to TRBD1 covers 7 bases. With 0 bases clipped from V and 5 bases from J, the junction kept 10 bases outside the gene matches. This CDR3 is built from 16 residues. Germline loops: CDR1 SGDLS, CDR2 YYNGEE. The DNA of the CDR3 is TGTGCCAGCAGCGTAGTCCCCTTAGGGGGCGAGACTGAAGCTTTCTTT. As protein: CASSVVPLGGETEAFF. The full variable domain, completed using reference TRBV9 and TRBJ1-1, is DSGVTQTPKHLITATGQRVTLRCSPRSGDLSVYWYQQSLDQGLQFLIQYYNGEERAKGNILERFSAQQFPDLHSELNLSSLELGDSALYFCASSVVPLGGETEAFFGQGTRLTVV.

The chain employs TRBV9 and TRBJ1-2; possibly TRBD1 for D (5 bases). The CDR3 has 14 amino acids. V was shortened by 0 bases and J by 5 bases, with 11 bases between the two germline ends. Germline V lookup: CDR1 SGDLS, CDR2 YYNGEE. The CDR3 is CASSVDPGDYGYTF. The CDR3 DNA follows: TGTGCCAGCAGCGTAGATCCGGGGGATTATGGCTACACCTTC.

The rearrangement links TRBV4-1 to TRBJ1-5; 9 bases line up with TRBD1. The trim removed 5 bases at V and 3 bases at J, leaving 8 bases unmatched. The CDR3 has 16 amino acids. Germline assignment: CDR1 MGHRA and CDR2 YSYEKL. CDR3 protein: CASSYTTGGLNQPQHF. DNA for the CDR3: TGCGCCAGCAGCTATACTACAGGGGGCCTCAATCAGCCCCAGCATTTT.

The CDR3 sequence is CASNLGRGNTGELFF. The CDR3 DNA follows: TGTGCCAGCAACTTGGGCAGGGGGAACACCGGGGAGCTGTTTTTT. The chain carries TRBV6-1 and TRBJ2-2; possible D gene TRBD1, 6 bases. CDR1 and CDR2 from the germline V gene are MNHNS and SASEGT. The CDR3 sequence is 15 residues long. Trimming pared 7 bases from V and 1 base from J, leaving 13 bases between.

This clone appeared a few times. The CDR3 loop reads CASSIRYGEQYF. The CDR3 coding sequence is TGTGCCAGTAGTATCCGGTACGGGGAGCAGTACTTC. This chain connects TRBV19 to TRBJ2-7; D gene ambiguous. CDR1 and CDR2 from the germline V gene are LNHDA and SQIVND (reference sequence). This CDR3 region has 12 residues. V lost 3 bases to trimming and J lost 7 bases, with 10 bases between them.

The chain links TRBV15 to TRBJ1-2; D is unclear. Looked up from germline, CDR1 is LNHNV and CDR2 is YYDKDF (reference sequence). The V end lost 0 bases, the J end lost 13 bases, and 15 bases lay between the germline ends. The CDR3 loop spans 13 amino acids. The CDR3 DNA reads as TGTGCCACCAGCAGAGAACCACCCCGGGAGTTCACCTTC. Its translation: CATSREPPREFTF.

CDR3: CASRPQGRRNTEAFF. Written as DNA, the CDR3 is TGTGCCAGCAGACCACAGGGGCGGAGGAACACTGAAGCTTTCTTT. The chain carries TRBV6-5 and TRBJ1-1; TRBD1 matches at 7 bases. This CDR3 comprises 15 residues. The germline gives CDR1 MNHEY, CDR2 SVGAGI. The V segment lost 6 bases and the J segment 1 base; nucleotides outside the gene matches: 8.

The J gene is TRBJ1-2, the V gene TRBV15, with 10 positions matching TRBD1. J was trimmed by 7 bases and V by 1 base; bases with no gene match: 18. The CDR3 spans 19 residues. Germline V gives CDR1 LNHNV, CDR2 YYDKDF (reference sequence). In nucleotides, the CDR3 is TGTGCCACCAGCAGAGGTCGGGGTCGGGGACAGGGGATACTCGCTGGCTACACCTTC. Protein: CATSRGRGRGQGILAGYTF.

The chain links TRBV7-2 to TRBJ1-2; tentatively, D is TRBD1 (6 bases). The CDR3 length is 14 residues. Germline lookup yields CDR1 SGHTA and CDR2 FQGNSA. V lost 2 bases to trimming and J lost 4 bases, with 11 bases between them. This chain's CDR3 is CASSLQGMVYGYTF. The CDR3 DNA is TGTGCCAGCAGCTTACAGGGGATGGTCTATGGCTACACCTTC.

The chain employs TRBV5-1 and TRBJ1-1; no definite D call. The CDR3 spans 15 residues. Trimming shortened V by 2 bases and J by 5 bases, and 16 bases separated the two germline ends. CDR1 is SGHRS, CDR2 YFSETQ, per germline. The CDR3 DNA reads TGCGCCAGCAGCTTAGCCCCCCACCGGTCAACTGAAGCTTTCTTT. As protein: CASSLAPHRSTEAFF.

This sequence joins TRBV6-5 and TRBJ1-3, with 9 bases matching TRBD1. CDR3 length: 14 residues. Germline assignment: CDR1 MNHEY and CDR2 SVGAGI. With V trimmed by 6 bases and J by 2 bases, 2 bases remained unmatched. The CDR3 DNA is TGTGCCAGCAGACGACAGGGGGCTGGAAACACCATATATTTT. It codes for CASRRQGAGNTIYF.

The CDR3 sequence is CAWTPDRGEGYTF. In DNA form, the CDR3 reads TGTGCCTGGACCCCGGACAGGGGTGAAGGCTACACCTTC. The J gene is TRBJ1-2, the V gene TRBV30; the match to TRBD1 covers 9 bases. The germline V gene encodes CDR1 GTSNPN and CDR2 SVGIG (reference sequence). Trimming cost V 4 bases and J 8 bases; bases outside gene matches: 8. The CDR3 has 13 residues. The entire variable domain, with the rest obtained from reference TRBV30 and TRBJ1-2, is as follows: SQTIHQWPATLVQPVGSPLSLECTVEGTSNPNLYWYRQAAGRGLQLLFYSVGIGQISSEVPQNLSASRPQDRQFILSSKKLLLSDSGFYLCAWTPDRGEGYTFGSGTRLTVV.

The rearrangement uses TRBV6-6 and TRBJ2-2, with TRBD2 matching 8 bases. Germline values: CDR1 MNHNY, CDR2 SVGAGI (reference sequence). The CDR3 sequence is 14 residues long. V lost 10 bases and J lost 4; bases outside the gene matches: 8. The CDR3 reads CATERENGTGELFF. The CDR3 nucleotides are TGTGCCACCGAGCGGGAGAATGGCACCGGGGAGCTGTTTTTT.

V gene TRBV11-2 combines with J gene TRBJ2-2, with 7 bases identical to TRBD1. The V and J ends lost 2 bases and 5 bases, in that order; junction bases with no gene match: 5. The CDR3 runs 15 residues. Germline loops: CDR1 SGHAT, CDR2 FQNNGV. The CDR3 region is CASSLRGGWTGELFF. CDR3 in DNA: TGTGCCAGCAGCTTAAGAGGGGGCTGGACCGGGGAGCTGTTTTTT.

This clone was counted between two and nine times. The gene calls are TRBV7-6 and TRBJ2-1; tentative D call: TRBD2 (6 bases). The CDR3 extends over 12 amino acids. CDR1 is SGHVS, CDR2 FNYEAQ, per germline. The ends were cut back, 7 bases at V and 9 bases at J, with 13 bases in the middle. CDR3 nucleotide sequence: TGTGCCAGCACCGTCGGAGGGAGTGAGCAGTTCTTC. It encodes CASTVGGSEQFF.

This rearrangement joins TRBV5-1 to TRBJ1-1; 7 bases match TRBD1. Germline V gene lookup returns CDR1 SGHRS and CDR2 YFSETQ. V was clipped by 3 bases and J by 7 bases; unmatched bases: 9. The CDR3 covers 14 residues. DNA for the CDR3: TGCGCCAGCAGCTCTAGGACAGGCGAACTTGAAGCTTTCTTT. It codes for CASSSRTGELEAFF.

The chain employs TRBV5-4 and TRBJ2-3; 8 bases are a match to TRBD2. The CDR3 is made up of 14 amino acids. Per germline, CDR1 SGHNT and CDR2 YYREEE (reference sequence). V was clipped by 5 bases and J by 4 bases; unmatched bases: 6. The CDR3 protein is CASSSGGVPDTQYF. CDR3 nucleotides: TGTGCCAGCAGTTCCGGGGGGGTCCCAGATACGCAGTATTTT.

This chain connects TRBV25-1 to TRBJ1-4; D gene uncertain. Germline V lookup: CDR1 MGHDK, CDR2 SYGVNS. The germline V and J ends were trimmed by 3 bases and 4 bases, with 9 bases remaining between them. The CDR3 contains 14 residues. CDR3 loop: CASSDGIFNEKLFF. The DNA for the CDR3 is TGTGCCAGCAGTGACGGGATTTTTAATGAAAAACTGTTTTTT.

The V and J genes are TRBV28 and TRBJ2-5; 9 positions match TRBD1. CDR1 is MDHEN and CDR2 is SYDVKM in the germline V gene. The CDR3 contains 15 residues. V was pared by 2 bases and J by 7 bases, with 8 bases of the junction left unmatched. The CDR3 bases are TGTGCCAGCAGTTTAGATCGGACAGGGGTTGGGACCCAGTACTTC. Amino acids: CASSLDRTGVGTQYF.

The rearrangement joins TRBV7-3 to TRBJ1-6; 7 bases map to TRBD1. The CDR3 totals 15 residues. V was clipped by 4 bases and J by 7 bases; unmatched bases: 7. Germline CDR1 reads SGHTA; CDR2 reads FQGTGA. This CDR3 reads CASSWTSGGNSPLHF. The CDR3 coding sequence is TGTGCCAGCAGCTGGACGTCAGGGGGAAATTCACCCCTCCACTTT.

V usage is TRBV7-8 and J usage is TRBJ2-1; 9 positions match TRBD2. CDR1 SGHVS and CDR2 FQNEAQ come from the germline V gene. V lost 6 bases, J lost 1 base, and 4 bases stayed unmatched. The CDR3 has 15 residues. In nucleotides, the CDR3 is TGTGCCAGCAGACCCACTAGCGGGTCCTACAATGAGCAGTTCTTC. It specifies CASRPTSGSYNEQFF.

This chain joins TRBV4-3 and TRBJ1-4; D is unresolved. Germline V gene sequence: CDR1 LGHNA, CDR2 YSLEER. V lost 4 bases and J lost 0, with 9 bases in between. CDR3 length: 15 residues. The CDR3 reads CASSRSTATNEKLFF. Here the CDR3 DNA reads TGCGCCAGCAGCCGGTCTACAGCAACTAATGAAAAACTGTTTTTT.

This chain joins TRBV7-2 and TRBJ2-5, with D tentatively TRBD1 (6 bases). The CDR3 loop spans 16 amino acids. V was clipped by 2 bases and J by 4 bases, with 17 bases between them. Germline V gene lookup returns CDR1 SGHTA and CDR2 FQGNSA. CDR3: CASSLKARGFGETQYF. CDR3 nucleotides: TGTGCCAGCAGCTTAAAGGCCAGGGGCTTCGGAGAGACCCAGTACTTC. Full variable domain (rest looked up from reference TRBV7-2 and TRBJ2-5): GAGVSQSPSNKVTEKGKDVELRCDPISGHTALYWYRQSLGQGLEFLIYFQGNSAPDKSGLPSDRFSAERTGGSVSTLTIQRTQQEDSAVYLCASSLKARGFGETQYFGPGTRLLVL.

The chain couples TRBV7-3 to TRBJ2-7; D is possibly TRBD1 (6 bases). The ends were cut back, 5 bases at V and 0 bases at J, with 8 bases in the middle. CDR1 and CDR2 (germline): SGHTA, FQGTGA. The CDR3 sequence is 13 residues long. The CDR3 region is CASSTTGSYEQYF. CDR3 bases: TGTGCCAGCAGCACGACAGGCTCCTACGAGCAGTACTTC.

The DNA of the CDR3 is TGTGCCATCAGTGAACAGGGGGCGAGTAATTCACCCCTCCACTTT. This codes for CAISEQGASNSPLHF. The rearrangement uses TRBV10-3 and TRBJ1-6; TRBD1 matches 9 bases. The length of the CDR3 is 15 residues. Germline lookup yields CDR1 ENHRY and CDR2 SYGVKD. The J segment lost 6 bases and the V segment lost 3 bases, leaving 3 bases of the junction unmatched.

This clone came up once. CDR3 protein: CASSLDRYSGANVLTF. DNA of the CDR3: TGTGCCAGCAGCTTAGATCGGTACTCTGGGGCCAACGTCCTGACTTTC. The rearrangement links TRBV11-2 to TRBJ2-6, with D unclear. The CDR3 loop spans 16 amino acids. Germline V gene sequence: CDR1 SGHAT, CDR2 FQNNGV. V lost 0 bases, J lost 0 bases, and 6 bases lay in between.